The rows below give T cell receptor beta chains drawn from one sample of a study of vaccination and CD4 T cells after COVID-19. Antigens of these TCRs are unknown. TCRdb independently ran MiXCR on the PCR reads; one entry per CDR3 protein. The data contain 3,000 to 3,500 distinct CDR3 sequences, about four fifths of them seen just once; the ten biggest clones take up about 27%. The material sequenced was CD4+ T cells from blood, cultured in vitro. The receptor set was obtained from a human donor who had recovered from COVID-19. Both conserved end residues are part of each CDR3.

v_gene,j_gene,CDR3aa
TRBV24-1,TRBJ2-3,CATSERGAGGKDTQYF
TRBV7-9,TRBJ1-2,CASRVDRERDYGYTF
TRBV19,TRBJ1-6,CASTTGPNSPLHF
TRBV27,TRBJ1-6,CASRRWTGGNSPLHF
TRBV15,TRBJ2-7,CATSRDRTRLGPYEQYF
TRBV19,TRBJ1-2,CASSTIQGSGGYTF
TRBV27,TRBJ2-7,CASSSSIGYEQYF
TRBV25-1,TRBJ2-7,CASSGWGQGPSYEQYF
TRBV7-2,TRBJ2-1,CASSLRVGEQFF
TRBV5-1,TRBJ1-1,CASNVDGEAFF
TRBV7-2,TRBJ1-1,CASSLAGWQSEAFF
TRBV20-1,TRBJ1-5,CSARPQGIGQPQHF
TRBV7-2,TRBJ1-2,CASSLGTANYGYTF
TRBV15,TRBJ2-7,CATSPAGTGTYEQYF
TRBV2,TRBJ1-5,CASSDPPAPQHF
TRBV28,TRBJ1-2,CASGYTGNYGNTF
TRBV5-8,TRBJ1-6,CASSSRQGNSPLHF
TRBV10-3,TRBJ2-3,CAIRDYSADTQYF
TRBV7-6,TRBJ1-4,CASSQKGQVNRGTNEKLFF
TRBV19,TRBJ2-2,CASRGGTSGGPQNTGELFF
TRBV2,TRBJ2-7,CASSMDRNYEQYF
TRBV7-2,TRBJ1-2,CASSVQGYYGYTF
TRBV7-9,TRBJ2-2,CASSLVAGMMAGELFF
TRBV20-1,TRBJ1-2,CSARGGQDQSGYTF
TRBV12-3/TRBV12-4,TRBJ1-2,CASSLNWGPYGYTF
TRBV7-8,TRBJ2-2,CASSLVPGGNTGELFF
TRBV4-1,TRBJ1-4,CASSQPNRGPEKLFF
TRBV18,TRBJ1-2,CASSPQGRANYGYTF
TRBV11-2,TRBJ1-1,CASSLVRGSTEAFF
TRBV10-3,TRBJ1-2,CAISHGQGMDGYTF
TRBV7-2,TRBJ1-6,CASSHTGDIAALHF
TRBV7-8,TRBJ1-3,CASRHDRASGNTIYF
TRBV12-3/TRBV12-4,TRBJ2-1,CASRGRLAGLYNEQFF
TRBV19,TRBJ1-2,CASSIMSPRRGVPYGYTF
TRBV18,TRBJ1-5,CASSPNRDTSAEHF
TRBV6-2/TRBV6-3,TRBJ2-3,CASRPEGTDTQYF
TRBV7-2,TRBJ2-7,CASSLVVTVSYEQYF
TRBV7-2,TRBJ1-2,CASSLASQGDGYTF
TRBV6-1,TRBJ1-1,CASSTKLLIRTRNTEAFF
TRBV6-2/TRBV6-3,TRBJ1-2,CASSPPGGYTF
TRBV24-1,TRBJ2-6,CATSDPKGAGANVLTF
TRBV7-9,TRBJ2-5,CASSLEGGFKTQYF